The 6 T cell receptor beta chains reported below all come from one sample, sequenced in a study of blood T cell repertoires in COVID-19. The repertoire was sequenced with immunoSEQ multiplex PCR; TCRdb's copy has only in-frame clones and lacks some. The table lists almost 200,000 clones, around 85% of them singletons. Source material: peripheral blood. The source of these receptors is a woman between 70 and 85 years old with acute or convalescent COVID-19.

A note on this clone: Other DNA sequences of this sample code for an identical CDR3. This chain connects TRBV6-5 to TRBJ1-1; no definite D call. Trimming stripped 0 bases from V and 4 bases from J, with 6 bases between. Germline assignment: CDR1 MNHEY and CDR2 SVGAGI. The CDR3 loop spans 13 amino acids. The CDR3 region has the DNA TGTGCCAGCAGTTACTCCGGCGGCACTGAAGCTTTCTTT. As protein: CASSYSGGTEAFF.

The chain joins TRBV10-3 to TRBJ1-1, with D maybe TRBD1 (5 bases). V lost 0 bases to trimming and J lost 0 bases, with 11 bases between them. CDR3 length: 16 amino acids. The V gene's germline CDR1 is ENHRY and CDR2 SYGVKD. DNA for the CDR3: TGTGCCATCAGTGAGTCGGGGCTAACCATGAACACTGAAGCTTTCTTT. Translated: CAISESGLTMNTEAFF.

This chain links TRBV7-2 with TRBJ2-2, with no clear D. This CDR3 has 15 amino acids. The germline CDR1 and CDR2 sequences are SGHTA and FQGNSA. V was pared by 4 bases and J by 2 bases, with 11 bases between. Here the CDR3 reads CASSSSLINTGELFF. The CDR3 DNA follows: TGTGCCAGCAGCTCGTCACTGATCAACACCGGGGAGCTGTTTTTT. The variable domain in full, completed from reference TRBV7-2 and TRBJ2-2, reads GAGVSQSPSNKVTEKGKDVELRCDPISGHTALYWYRQSLGQGLEFLIYFQGNSAPDKSGLPSDRFSAERTGGSVSTLTIQRTQQEDSAVYLCASSSSLINTGELFFGEGSRLTVL.

The DNA of the CDR3 is TGTGCCAGCAGCTTAGAGGAGCGAGACTTTTACAATGAGCAGTTCTTC. Amino acids: CASSLEERDFYNEQFF. This chain connects TRBV11-3 to TRBJ2-1; D unresolved. This CDR3 is built from 16 residues. V was pared by 0 bases and J by 4 bases, with 13 bases between. Germline V gene sequence: CDR1 SGHNT, CDR2 YENEEA.

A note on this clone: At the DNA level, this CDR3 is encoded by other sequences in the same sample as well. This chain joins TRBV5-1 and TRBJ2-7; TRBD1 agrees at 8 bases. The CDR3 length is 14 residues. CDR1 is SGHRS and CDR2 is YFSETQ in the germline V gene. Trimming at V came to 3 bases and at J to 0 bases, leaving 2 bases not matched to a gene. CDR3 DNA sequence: TGCGCCAGCAGCTCAACAGGGGGCTCCTACGAGCAGTACTTC. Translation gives CASSSTGGSYEQYF.

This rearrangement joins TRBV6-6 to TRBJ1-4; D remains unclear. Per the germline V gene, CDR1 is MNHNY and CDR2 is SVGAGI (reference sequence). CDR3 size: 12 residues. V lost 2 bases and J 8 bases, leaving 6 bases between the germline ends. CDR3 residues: CASSYGREKLFF. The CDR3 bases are TGTGCCAGCAGTTACGGCAGGGAAAAACTGTTTTTT.